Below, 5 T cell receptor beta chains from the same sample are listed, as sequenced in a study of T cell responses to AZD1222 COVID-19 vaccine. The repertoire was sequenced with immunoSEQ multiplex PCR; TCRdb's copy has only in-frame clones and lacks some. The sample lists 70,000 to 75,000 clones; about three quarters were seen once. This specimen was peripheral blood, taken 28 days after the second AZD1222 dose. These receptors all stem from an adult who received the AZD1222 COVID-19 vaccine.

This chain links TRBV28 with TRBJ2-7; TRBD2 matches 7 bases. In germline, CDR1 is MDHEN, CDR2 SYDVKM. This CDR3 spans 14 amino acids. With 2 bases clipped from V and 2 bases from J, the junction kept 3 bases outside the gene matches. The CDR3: CASSLAGLPYEQYF. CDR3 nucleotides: TGTGCCAGCAGTTTAGCGGGACTACCCTACGAGCAGTACTTC.

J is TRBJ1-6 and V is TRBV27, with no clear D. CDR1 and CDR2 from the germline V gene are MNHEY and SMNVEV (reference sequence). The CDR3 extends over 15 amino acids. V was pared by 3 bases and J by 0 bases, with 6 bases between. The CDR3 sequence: CASSFRSSYNSPLHF. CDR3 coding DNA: TGTGCCAGCAGTTTTCGGAGCTCCTATAATTCACCCCTCCACTTT.

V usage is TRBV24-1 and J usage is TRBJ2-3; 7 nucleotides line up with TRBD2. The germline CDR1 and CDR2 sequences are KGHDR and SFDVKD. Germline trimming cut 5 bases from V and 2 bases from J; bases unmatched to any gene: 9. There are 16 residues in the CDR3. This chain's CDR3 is CATSGGLAEITDTQYF. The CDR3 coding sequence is TGTGCCACCAGTGGAGGGCTAGCGGAAATCACAGATACGCAGTATTTT.

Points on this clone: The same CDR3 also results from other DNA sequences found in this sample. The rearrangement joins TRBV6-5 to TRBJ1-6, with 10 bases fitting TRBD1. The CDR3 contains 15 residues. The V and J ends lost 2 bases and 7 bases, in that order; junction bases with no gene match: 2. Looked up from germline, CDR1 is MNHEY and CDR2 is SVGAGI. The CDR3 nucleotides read TGTGCCAGCAGTTACCTGGGACAGGGGAATTCACCCCTCCACTTT. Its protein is CASSYLGQGNSPLHF.

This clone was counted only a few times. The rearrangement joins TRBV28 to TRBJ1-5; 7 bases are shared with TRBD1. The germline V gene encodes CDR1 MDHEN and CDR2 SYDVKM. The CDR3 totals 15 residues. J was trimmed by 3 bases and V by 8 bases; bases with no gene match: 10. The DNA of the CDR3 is TGTGCCAGCTTACCGTTTCAGGGGGACAATCAGCCCCAGCATTTT. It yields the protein CASLPFQGDNQPQHF.